These T cell receptor beta chains were read from a single sample in a study of blood T cell repertoires in COVID-19. Here immunoSEQ multiplex PCR was the method, and the copy in TCRdb shows in-frame clones only, minus some. This table has about 220,000 clones, 80% to 90% appearing once. The material sequenced was peripheral blood. The source is a man between 45 and 60 years old who had recovered from COVID-19. Each CDR3 is given with its conserved first and last residue. The order of the fields is CDR3 length, clone size, J gene, V gene, D gene, CDR3 protein, CDR3 DNA. A D gene is named only where the DNA matches it firmly. Size is omitted from some rows. Given values are once, few, many or a class for expanded clones.

length: 13; size: -; J: TRBJ1-2; V: TRBV5-4; D: TRBD1; CDR3: CASSPDRYYGYTF; DNA: TGTGCCAGCAGCCCGGACAGGTACTACGGCTACACCTTC
length: 14; size: -; J: TRBJ1-1; V: TRBV5-1; D: -; CDR3: CASSLQGKGTEAFF; DNA: TGCGCCAGCAGCTTGCAGGGAAAGGGGACTGAAGCTTTCTTT
length: 14; size: -; J: TRBJ2-6; V: TRBV30; D: -; CDR3: CAWSATHGANVLTF; DNA: TGTGCCTGGAGTGCGACTCATGGGGCCAACGTCCTGACTTTC
length: 13; size: -; J: TRBJ2-1; V: TRBV5-5; D: -; CDR3: CASSLYNANEQFF; DNA: TGTGCCAGCAGCTTGTACAACGCCAATGAGCAGTTCTTC
length: 13; size: -; J: TRBJ1-2; V: TRBV6-5; D: TRBD1; CDR3: CASSDRANYGYTF; DNA: TGTGCCAGCTCAGACAGGGCGAACTATGGCTACACCTTC
length: 16; size: -; J: TRBJ1-5; V: TRBV28; D: -; CDR3: CASTSFGVRSNQPQHF; DNA: TGTGCCAGCACCTCATTCGGGGTCCGAAGCAATCAGCCCCAGCATTTT
length: 13; size: -; J: TRBJ2-7; V: TRBV7-9; D: -; CDR3: CASSFPSSYEQYF; DNA: TGTGCCAGCAGCTTCCCTAGCTCCTACGAGCAGTACTTC
length: 15; size: -; J: TRBJ1-6; V: TRBV9; D: TRBD1; CDR3: CASSDTGALNSPLHF; DNA: TGTGCCAGCAGCGACACAGGGGCCCTCAATTCACCCCTCCACTTT
length: 14; size: -; J: TRBJ2-5; V: TRBV19; D: TRBD2; CDR3: CASRAGTSGETQYF; DNA: TGTGCCAGTAGAGCGGGGACTAGCGGAGAGACCCAGTACTTC
length: 19; size: -; J: TRBJ2-3; V: TRBV28; D: TRBD2; CDR3: CASSFPLNERGSSTDTQYF; DNA: TGTGCCAGCAGTTTCCCTCTTAACGAGCGGGGGTCTAGCACAGATACGCAGTATTTT
length: 13; size: -; J: TRBJ1-1; V: TRBV27; D: -; CDR3: CASSLGLSTEAFF; DNA: TGTGCCAGCAGTTTGGGGCTGAGCACTGAAGCTTTCTTT
length: 13; size: -; J: TRBJ2-7; V: TRBV12-3/TRBV12-4; D: TRBD2; CDR3: CASSFLAEYEQYF; DNA: TGTGCCAGCAGTTTCCTAGCGGAGTACGAGCAGTACTTC
length: 17; size: -; J: TRBJ2-6; V: TRBV11-2; D: -; CDR3: CASSLFHSYSGANVLTF; DNA: TGTGCCAGCAGCTTATTCCATAGTTACTCTGGGGCCAACGTCCTGACTTTC
length: 12; size: -; J: TRBJ1-2; V: TRBV7-9; D: -; CDR3: CASSPKLYGYTF; DNA: TGTGCCAGCAGTCCGAAACTATATGGCTACACCTTC
length: 13; size: -; J: TRBJ1-1; V: TRBV13; D: -; CDR3: CASSSAQGAEAFF; DNA: TGTGCCAGCAGCTCAGCACAGGGCGCTGAAGCTTTCTTT
length: 16; size: -; J: TRBJ2-3; V: TRBV5-4; D: TRBD1; CDR3: CASSLGTGSLTDTQYF; DNA: TGTGCCAGCAGCCTTGGGACAGGGTCTTTGACAGATACGCAGTATTTT
length: 18; size: -; J: TRBJ1-4; V: TRBV10-2; D: -; CDR3: CASSERSGNGLTNEKLFF; DNA: TGCGCCAGCAGTGAGAGGTCAGGGAATGGTCTAACTAATGAAAAACTGTTTTTT
length: 16; size: -; J: TRBJ2-2; V: TRBV19; D: -; CDR3: CASSIMVPSGTGELFF; DNA: TGTGCCAGTAGTATAATGGTGCCATCGGGCACCGGGGAGCTGTTTTTT
length: 15; size: few; J: TRBJ2-7; V: TRBV5-4; D: -; CDR3: CASGEGADGRYEQYF; DNA: TGTGCCAGCGGCGAGGGGGCGGATGGGAGGTACGAGCAGTACTTC
length: 14; size: -; J: TRBJ2-7; V: TRBV28; D: -; CDR3: CASSLVVSLGKQYF; DNA: TGTGCCAGCAGTTTGGTGGTTTCCCTGGGCAAGCAGTACTTC
length: 18; size: -; J: TRBJ2-7; V: TRBV5-5; D: TRBD2; CDR3: CASSLRWQGLGSSYEQYF; DNA: TGTGCCAGCAGCTTGCGGTGGCAGGGACTAGGTAGCTCCTACGAGCAGTACTTC
length: 14; size: -; J: TRBJ2-3; V: TRBV6-5; D: -; CDR3: CASRRTSSTDTQYF; DNA: TGTGCCAGCAGGAGAACTTCTAGCACAGATACGCAGTATTTT
length: 16; size: -; J: TRBJ2-3; V: TRBV7-9; D: -; CDR3: CASSPTGRGSTDTQYF; DNA: TGTGCCAGCAGCCCTACAGGGAGGGGGAGCACAGATACGCAGTATTTT
length: 16; size: -; J: TRBJ1-4; V: TRBV3-1/TRBV3-2; D: -; CDR3: CASSPGRGRTNEKLFF; DNA: TGTGCCAGCAGCCCCGGGAGGGGACGAACTAATGAAAAACTGTTTTTT
length: 15; size: -; J: TRBJ2-1; V: TRBV13; D: TRBD2; CDR3: CASSYRLAGEDEQFF; DNA: TGTGCCAGCAGCTACCGACTAGCGGGAGAGGATGAGCAGTTCTTC
length: 15; size: once; J: TRBJ2-2; V: TRBV2; D: TRBD1; CDR3: CASRETGARTGELFF; DNA: TGTGCCAGCAGGGAGACAGGGGCGAGGACCGGGGAGCTGTTTTTT
length: 16; size: -; J: TRBJ2-7; V: TRBV11-3; D: TRBD1; CDR3: CASSRDRVRPLYEQYF; DNA: TGTGCCAGCAGCCGAGACAGGGTGAGGCCCCTCTACGAGCAGTACTTC
length: 11; size: once; J: TRBJ2-4; V: TRBV6-2/TRBV6-3; D: -; CDR3: CASSSLNIQYF; DNA: TGTGCCAGCAGTTCTCTTAACATTCAGTACTTC
length: 18; size: -; J: TRBJ1-1; V: TRBV5-6; D: -; CDR3: CASSRAAGLGLRNTEAFF; DNA: TGTGCCAGCAGCAGGGCGGCGGGACTAGGCCTCAGGAACACTGAAGCTTTCTTT
length: 14; size: -; J: TRBJ2-1; V: TRBV3-1/TRBV3-2; D: TRBD2; CDR3: CASSPRTRGNEQFF; DNA: TGTGCCAGCAGCCCACGGACTAGGGGCAATGAGCAGTTCTTC
length: 12; size: -; J: TRBJ1-5; V: TRBV12-3/TRBV12-4; D: TRBD1; CDR3: CASGQGKDFQHF; DNA: TGTGCCAGTGGACAGGGTAAAGACTTCCAGCATTTT
length: 15; size: -; J: TRBJ1-2; V: TRBV27; D: -; CDR3: CASSSPYRDPYGYTF; DNA: TGTGCCAGCAGTTCCCCCTACAGGGATCCGTATGGCTACACCTTC
length: 13; size: few; J: TRBJ1-2; V: TRBV19; D: -; CDR3: CASHKVPRGGYTF; DNA: TGTGCCAGCCACAAGGTCCCTCGGGGAGGCTACACCTTC
length: 16; size: few; J: TRBJ2-3; V: TRBV4-1; D: TRBD1; CDR3: CASSQMTGGVADTQYF; DNA: TGCGCCAGCAGCCAGATGACAGGGGGCGTCGCAGATACGCAGTATTTT
length: 15; size: -; J: TRBJ2-3; V: TRBV27; D: TRBD1; CDR3: CASRLEQGVTDTQYF; DNA: TGTGCCAGCAGGCTCGAGCAGGGGGTCACAGATACGCAGTATTTT
length: 15; size: -; J: TRBJ2-1; V: TRBV5-1; D: TRBD2; CDR3: CASSLASGLGNEQFF; DNA: TGCGCCAGCAGTTTAGCTAGCGGACTAGGCAATGAGCAGTTCTTC
length: 18; size: -; J: TRBJ1-2; V: TRBV7-9; D: -; CDR3: CASSLGDGMAGPNYGYTF; DNA: TGTGCCAGCAGCTTAGGAGACGGGATGGCAGGACCTAACTATGGCTACACCTTC
length: 13; size: -; J: TRBJ2-7; V: TRBV2; D: TRBD2; CDR3: CASTRLAGDEQYF; DNA: TGTGCCAGCACGCGACTAGCGGGAGATGAGCAGTACTTC
length: 13; size: -; J: TRBJ1-1; V: TRBV2; D: -; CDR3: CASSIQGFTEAFF; DNA: TGTGCCAGCAGCATACAGGGTTTCACTGAAGCTTTCTTT
length: 16; size: -; J: TRBJ2-1; V: TRBV6-7; D: TRBD2; CDR3: CASSFSLRGLGDEQFF; DNA: TGTGCCAGCAGTTTTTCATTGCGGGGGTTGGGGGATGAGCAGTTCTTC
length: 17; size: -; J: TRBJ2-1; V: TRBV10-2; D: TRBD2; CDR3: CASSESVTSGRGNEQFF; DNA: TGCGCCAGCAGTGAGTCGGTGACTAGCGGGAGGGGCAATGAGCAGTTCTTC
length: 11; size: -; J: TRBJ2-5; V: TRBV28; D: -; CDR3: CASRTEETQYF; DNA: TGTGCCAGCCGGACAGAAGAGACCCAGTACTTC
length: 12; size: -; J: TRBJ1-2; V: TRBV29-1; D: -; CDR3: CSVRTRAYGYTF; DNA: TGCAGCGTTAGGACGAGGGCCTATGGCTACACCTTC
length: 14; size: -; J: TRBJ2-7; V: TRBV28; D: TRBD1; CDR3: CASTPFTGAYEQYF; DNA: TGTGCCAGCACCCCGTTCACAGGGGCCTACGAGCAGTACTTC
length: 14; size: -; J: TRBJ2-2; V: TRBV9; D: -; CDR3: CASSVVQGTGELFF; DNA: TGTGCCAGCAGCGTAGTCCAGGGGACCGGGGAGCTGTTTTTT
length: 14; size: -; J: TRBJ1-5; V: TRBV27; D: -; CDR3: CASGLDMSNQPQHF; DNA: TGTGCCAGCGGCCTCGATATGAGCAATCAGCCCCAGCATTTT
length: 17; size: -; J: TRBJ1-1; V: TRBV27; D: -; CDR3: CASSRYNPRQPLGVAFF; DNA: TGTGCCAGCTCGAGGTACAACCCCCGACAACCTCTCGGGGTCGCTTTCTTT
length: 15; size: -; J: TRBJ2-3; V: TRBV28; D: -; CDR3: CASSSIGGMTDTQYF; DNA: TGTGCCAGCAGTTCAATAGGCGGGATGACAGATACGCAGTATTTT
length: 15; size: -; J: TRBJ1-3; V: TRBV7-8; D: -; CDR3: CASSLGPSSGNTIYF; DNA: TGTGCCAGCAGCTTAGGCCCGAGCTCTGGAAACACCATATATTTT
length: 14; size: once; J: TRBJ1-2; V: TRBV29-1; D: -; CDR3: CSVGIRESNYGYTF; DNA: TGCAGCGTTGGGATACGGGAATCCAACTATGGCTACACCTTC
length: 15; size: -; J: TRBJ2-7; V: TRBV3-1/TRBV3-2; D: TRBD2; CDR3: CASSQESGRPYEQYF; DNA: TGTGCCAGCAGCCAAGAAAGCGGGAGGCCCTACGAGCAGTACTTC
length: 14; size: -; J: TRBJ2-5; V: TRBV5-1; D: TRBD2; CDR3: CASSLGGGEETQYF; DNA: TGCGCCAGCAGTCTCGGGGGAGGGGAAGAGACCCAGTACTTC
length: 17; size: -; J: TRBJ1-5; V: TRBV7-2; D: TRBD1; CDR3: CASSLQTGANGDQPQHF; DNA: TGTGCCAGCAGCCTGCAAACAGGGGCGAATGGAGATCAGCCCCAGCATTTT
length: 15; size: -; J: TRBJ1-2; V: TRBV4-2; D: TRBD1; CDR3: CASSRFGQALYGYTF; DNA: TGTGCCAGCAGCCGATTTGGACAGGCACTTTATGGCTACACCTTC
length: 12; size: -; J: TRBJ1-1; V: TRBV7-9; D: TRBD1; CDR3: CASSAGQPEAFF; DNA: TGTGCCAGCAGCGCGGGACAGCCTGAAGCTTTCTTT
length: 13; size: -; J: TRBJ1-2; V: TRBV28; D: -; CDR3: CASTSGDRTGYTF; DNA: TGTGCCAGCACCTCAGGAGACAGGACGGGCTACACCTTC
length: 15; size: -; J: TRBJ2-3; V: TRBV6-1; D: -; CDR3: CASSEPISSTDTQYF; DNA: TGTGCCAGCAGTGAACCGATATCTAGCACCGATACGCAGTATTTT
length: 14; size: -; J: TRBJ1-1; V: TRBV5-5; D: -; CDR3: CASSQGHLNTEAFF; DNA: TGTGCCAGCAGCCAGGGACATCTGAACACTGAAGCTTTCTTT
length: 13; size: -; J: TRBJ1-5; V: TRBV19; D: -; CDR3: CASSQQGNQPQHF; DNA: TGTGCCAGTAGTCAACAGGGAAATCAGCCCCAGCATTTT
length: 16; size: -; J: TRBJ2-2; V: TRBV5-4; D: -; CDR3: CASSLASGLNTGELFF; DNA: TGTGCCAGCAGCTTGGCCTCGGGATTAAACACCGGGGAGCTGTTTTTT